Reported below is one T cell receptor (beta chain). This specimen belongs to a study of early T cells in non-severe SARS-CoV-2 infection. Each CDR3 protein gets one entry after TCRdb re-called the 5' RACE reads with MiXCR. The table has some 67,000 distinct CDR3 sequences, about 13% seen once; the top ten hold 4% to 6%. The TCR originated in an adult who was a healthcare worker with PCR-confirmed SARS-CoV-2 infection or an uninfected control (not recorded which). Sequenced material: whole blood.

The CDR3 DNA sequence: TGTGCCAGCAGCCTATTAGGGGAAAGCCCCCAGCATTTT. It codes for CASSLLGESPQHF. V usage is TRBV11-2 and J usage is TRBJ1-5; D is perhaps TRBD1 (5 bases). V lost 5 bases and J 10 bases, leaving 15 bases between the germline ends. This CDR3 comprises 13 residues. CDR1 is SGHAT, CDR2 FQNNGV, per germline.